The 12 T cell receptor beta chains reported below all come from one sample, sequenced in a study of shared clonotypes between healthy human individuals. Data came from immunoSEQ multiplex PCR; TCRdb stores just in-frame clones and leaves some out. This sample has about 980,000 clones, with around 80% found just once. Specimen: memory CD4+ T cells sorted from blood. Subset reported: CD45RA-negative fraction. These receptors came from a man aged 18 to 30 in good health.

The rearrangement uses TRBV9 and TRBJ2-2, with D unclear. Trimming shortened V by 2 bases and J by 7 bases, and 9 bases separated the two germline ends. The CDR3 runs 13 residues. From germline, CDR1 is SGDLS and CDR2 YYNGEE. The CDR3 sequence is CASSVIEGGELFF. The DNA of the CDR3 is TGTGCCAGCAGCGTGATCGAAGGCGGGGAGCTGTTTTTT.

The CDR3 loop reads CASSPPGRAYEQYF. The CDR3 DNA is TGTGCCAGCTCACCACCGGGCAGGGCCTACGAGCAGTACTTC. This rearrangement joins TRBV18 to TRBJ2-7; TRBD1 is a possible D gene (5 bases). Germline CDR1 and CDR2: KGHSH and LQKENI. V was shortened by 0 bases and J by 2 bases, with 8 bases between the two germline ends. The length of the CDR3 is 14 residues.

This chain uses TRBV2 with TRBJ1-1; no clear D. There are 13 residues in the CDR3. Germline V gene lookup returns CDR1 SNHLY and CDR2 FYNNEI. Between the trimmed V and J ends, which lost 3 bases and 0 bases, there was a span of 5 bases. The CDR3 reads CASSDELNTEAFF. The CDR3 DNA sequence: TGTGCCAGCAGTGACGAGTTGAACACTGAAGCTTTCTTT.

J is TRBJ2-5 and V is TRBV6-6; the D call may be TRBD1 or TRBD2 (5 bases each). The CDR3 runs to 15 residues. Germline V lookup: CDR1 MNHNY, CDR2 SVGAGI (reference sequence). Trimming stripped 8 bases from V and 4 bases from J, with 20 bases between. CDR3 sequence: CASGTATSRGETQYF. CDR3 nucleotides: TGTGCCAGCGGGACGGCTACTTCGAGGGGAGAGACCCAGTACTTC.

The chain employs TRBV28 and TRBJ2-4, with a tentative D call TRBD1 (5 bases). This CDR3 is 13 amino acids long. Trimming removed 5 bases from V and 5 bases from J, with 10 bases in between. Germline loops: CDR1 MDHEN, CDR2 SYDVKM. The CDR3 DNA sequence: TGTGCCAGCAGTGTCGACAGAGAAAACATTCAGTACTTC. Translating it yields CASSVDRENIQYF. Full variable domain (rest looked up from reference TRBV28 and TRBJ2-4): DVKVTQSSRYLVKRTGEKVFLECVQDMDHENMFWYRQDPGLGLRLIYFSYDVKMKEKGDIPEGYSVSREKKERFSLILESASTNQTSMYLCASSVDRENIQYFGAGTRLSVL.

This chain joins TRBV5-1 and TRBJ1-1, with D uncertain. V was pared by 1 base and J by 1 base, with 11 bases between. Germline V gene data show CDR1 as SGHRS and CDR2 as YFSETQ. This CDR3 region has 15 residues. CDR3 DNA sequence: TGCGCCAGCAGCTTGCCCCCCGGAGGGAACACTGAAGCTTTCTTT. Encoded protein: CASSLPPGGNTEAFF.

The rearrangement uses TRBV11-2 and TRBJ2-2; 11 bases are shared with TRBD2. The ends lost 5 bases at V and 1 base at J; junction bases unmatched: 3. Germline values: CDR1 SGHAT, CDR2 FQNNGV. This CDR3 is built from 16 residues. The CDR3 loop is CASSHLAGGNTGELFF. CDR3 nucleotide sequence: TGTGCCAGCAGCCATCTAGCGGGGGGGAACACCGGGGAGCTGTTTTTT.

V usage is TRBV30 and J usage is TRBJ1-4; D gene ambiguous. V was trimmed by 7 bases and J by 8 bases, leaving 20 bases between them. From germline, CDR1 is GTSNPN and CDR2 SVGIG (reference sequence). This CDR3 is 14 amino acids long. CDR3 loop: CALGKNDPGEKLFF. CDR3 coding DNA: TGTGCCTTGGGGAAAAATGACCCGGGCGAAAAACTGTTTTTT.

This chain joins TRBV19 and TRBJ1-1; D might be TRBD1 (5 bases). V was pared by 4 bases and J by 0 bases, with 9 bases between. The length of the CDR3 is 14 residues. Germline V gives CDR1 LNHDA, CDR2 SQIVND (reference sequence). CDR3 residues: CASSSGTMNTEAFF. CDR3 DNA: TGTGCCAGTAGTAGCGGGACCATGAACACTGAAGCTTTCTTT.

The chain uses TRBV10-2 and TRBJ1-5; the match to TRBD1 covers 10 bases. Losses at the gene ends were 7 bases for V and 6 bases for J; bases not matched to a gene: 3. Germline V gives CDR1 WSHSY, CDR2 SAAADI. There are 13 residues in the CDR3. The CDR3 reads CASTGTGAQPQHF. The CDR3 nucleotides are TGCGCCAGCACAGGGACAGGGGCTCAGCCCCAGCATTTT.

Of note for this clone: Within the sample, other DNA sequences also encode this same CDR3. CDR3 loop: CASSLDGGGLYEQYF. As DNA, the CDR3 is TGTGCCAGCAGCTTGGATGGGGGGGGCCTCTACGAGCAGTACTTC. The chain uses TRBV5-4 and TRBJ2-7; maybe TRBD2 (7 bases). The CDR3 contains 15 residues. Germline V lookup: CDR1 SGHNT, CDR2 YYREEE (reference sequence). V lost 0 bases, J lost 3 bases, and 13 bases lay in between.

V usage is TRBV6-5 and J usage is TRBJ2-7; D call uncertain. CDR1 is MNHEY and CDR2 is SVGAGI in the germline V gene. This CDR3 contains 12 residues. Trimming took off 6 bases at V and 3 bases at J, with 9 bases between the two ends. The DNA for the CDR3 is TGTGCCAGCAGGGGCAACCGCTACGAGCAGTACTTC. Translating gives CASRGNRYEQYF.